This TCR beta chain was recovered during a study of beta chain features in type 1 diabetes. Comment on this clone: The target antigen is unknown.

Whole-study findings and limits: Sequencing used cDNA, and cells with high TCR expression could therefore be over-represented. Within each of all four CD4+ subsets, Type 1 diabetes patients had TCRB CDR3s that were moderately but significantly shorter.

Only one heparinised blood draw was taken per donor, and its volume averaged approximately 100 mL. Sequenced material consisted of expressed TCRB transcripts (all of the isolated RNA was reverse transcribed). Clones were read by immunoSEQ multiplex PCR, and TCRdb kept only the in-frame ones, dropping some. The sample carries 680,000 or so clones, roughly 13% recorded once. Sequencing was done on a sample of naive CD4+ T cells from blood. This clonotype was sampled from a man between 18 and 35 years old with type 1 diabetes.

The CDR3 spells CANFAGSEGYTF. The CDR3 coding sequence is TGTGCCAACTTTGCGGGCTCGGAGGGCTACACCTTC. The J gene is TRBJ1-2, the V gene TRBV6-1; D is undetermined. Between the trimmed V and J ends, which lost 10 bases and 8 bases, there was a span of 17 bases. The CDR3 contains 12 residues. Germline CDR1 MNHNS, CDR2 SASEGT.